The rows below give T cell receptor beta chains drawn from one sample of a study of tumor-infiltrating lymphocytes in primary liver carcinoma. TCRdb reprocessed the multiplex PCR reads with MiXCR, giving one entry per CDR3 protein. Of around 170,000 distinct CDR3 sequences listed, 60% are singletons. The sequenced sample was peripheral blood. These receptors were obtained from a man aged 35-49 years with primary liver carcinoma and hepatitis B virus infection. The CDR3 runs from the conserved cysteine through the conserved F or W. A D gene is named only where the DNA matches it firmly. Rows give clone size only sometimes, using once, few, many, or a class for an expanded clone.

abundance | j_gene | v_gene | d_gene | CDR3nt | CDR3aa
. | TRBJ1-3 | TRBV6-5 | TRBD1 | TGTGCCAGCAGGATGACAGGGGGAGGAAACACCATATATTTT | CASRMTGGGNTIYF
. | TRBJ2-3 | TRBV11-2 | TRBD2 | TGCGCCAGCAGCTTGGGACAGGGGACTAGCGGGAGGGCAGATACGCAGTATTTT | CASSLGQGTSGRADTQYF
. | TRBJ2-5 | TRBV29-1 | . | TGCAGCGTTGGGGGGGACTCACAAGAGACCCAGTACTTC | CSVGGDSQETQYF
many | TRBJ2-4 | TRBV11-2 | . | TGTGCCAGCAGCTTAGTCACATCGGCTCCGCTTCAGTACTTC | CASSLVTSAPLQYF
many | TRBJ2-3 | TRBV11-2 | TRBD2 | TGTGCCAGCAGCTCGGCCCCGGGACTAGCGGGGTCTAGCACAGATACGCAGTATTTT | CASSSAPGLAGSSTDTQYF
. | TRBJ1-2 | TRBV5-5 | . | TGTGACAGCAGCACCGCCGGGGCCCACTATGGCTACACCTTC | CDSSTAGAHYGYTF
once | TRBJ1-5 | TRBV29-1 | . | TGCAGCGTTTCCGGATTTGATAATCAGCCCCAGCATTTC | CSVSGFDNQPQHF
. | TRBJ2-5 | TRBV6-5 | . | TGTGACAGCAGGGCAGGGATGCAGACCCAGTACTTC | CDSRAGMQTQYF
. | TRBJ2-3 | TRBV12-3/TRBV12-4 | . | TGTGCCAGCAGCCGGGGAGTTAGCGGCAGTAGCACAGATACGCAGTATTTT | CASSRGVSGSSTDTQYF
few | TRBJ1-1 | TRBV6-5 | . | TGTGCCAGCAGTTACGCCGACCCGGGGACTGAAGCTTTCTTT | CASSYADPGTEAFF
many | TRBJ2-3 | TRBV11-2 | TRBD1 | TGTGCCAGCAGCTTAGCGACAGGGGGCTTTGGTACGCAGTATTTT | CASSLATGGFGTQYF
. | TRBJ1-1 | TRBV6-5 | . | TGTGCCAGCAGCCCGGGGTTTACGAACACTGAATCTTTCTTT | CASSPGFTNTESFF
. | TRBJ1-4 | TRBV29-1 | . | TGCAGCGTTGAAGTTCCCGGACAGCCTAATGAAAAACTGTTTTTT | CSVEVPGQPNEKLFF
few | TRBJ1-5 | TRBV6-6 | . | TGTGCCAGCAGCCCCCACCTCGACTTGGAGCCCCAGCATTTT | CASSPHLDLEPQHF
. | TRBJ2-7 | TRBV6-2/TRBV6-3 | . | TGTGCCAGCGAGGACACCTCCTACGAGCAGTACTTC | CASEDTSYEQYF
. | TRBJ2-1 | TRBV21-1 | . | TGTGCCAGCAGCAAAGAGACGGGAGGTAGTAATGAGCAGTTCTTC | CASSKETGGSNEQFF
. | TRBJ1-2 | TRBV29-1 | . | TGCAGCGTATCACCGGGAGTCCTTCGCTATGGCTACACCTTC | CSVSPGVLRYGYTF
. | TRBJ2-1 | TRBV29-1 | TRBD2 | TGCAGCGCTGAGGGAGGGACCCTAGCGGCTGAGCAGTTCTTC | CSAEGGTLAAEQFF
few | TRBJ2-5 | TRBV29-1 | TRBD1 | TGCAGCGTAGACAGGGTTGAGACCCAGTACTTC | CSVDRVETQYF
. | TRBJ2-7 | TRBV7-8 | . | TGTGCCAACAGCTCGGGGGAATACGAGCAGTACTTC | CANSSGEYEQYF
many | TRBJ2-5 | TRBV29-1 | . | TGCAGCGTTGAAGTGGTGGGGGAGACCCAGTACTTC | CSVEVVGETQYF
few | TRBJ2-7 | TRBV6-6 | . | TGTGCCAGCAGTTCCCCCCAGGGGGAGGCCGAGCAGTACTTC | CASSSPQGEAEQYF
few | TRBJ1-3 | TRBV6-6 | TRBD1 | TGTGCTAGCAGTCGACAGGGGCCGAGCTCTGGAAACACCATATATTTT | CASSRQGPSSGNTIYF
once | TRBJ2-3 | TRBV11-1 | . | TGTGCCAGCAGCCGCGGTGGTTCCTCTAGCACAGATATGCAGTATTTT | CASSRGGSSSTDMQYF
many | TRBJ2-5 | TRBV11-2 | . | TGTGCCAGCAGACCAATTCGCGGAGCCCAAGAGACCCAGTACTTC | CASRPIRGAQETQYF
. | TRBJ2-1 | TRBV5-6 | TRBD2 | TGTGCCAGCAGCCGCACTAGCGATTTCTACAATGAGCAGTTCTTC | CASSRTSDFYNEQFF
. | TRBJ2-4 | TRBV5-1 | . | TGCGCCAGCAGCTTGGGGAGTCCGGAAAACATTCAGTACTTC | CASSLGSPENIQYF
. | TRBJ1-5 | TRBV6-5 | TRBD1 | TGTGCCAGCAGTCCGCAGGGGGGGTATCAGCCCCAACATTTT | CASSPQGGYQPQHF
. | TRBJ1-1 | TRBV5-5 | . | TGTGCCAGCAGATTCCTCGGCTGGAACACTGAAGCTTTCTTT | CASRFLGWNTEAFF
. | TRBJ2-7 | TRBV29-1 | . | TGCAGCGTTGAGGATGCCGGGACATCCACCTACGAGCAGCACTTC | CSVEDAGTSTYEQHF
. | TRBJ2-7 | TRBV11-2 | TRBD2 | TGTGCAAGCAGATTATCAACTAGCGGCGACGAGCAGTACTTC | CASRLSTSGDEQYF
. | TRBJ2-7 | TRBV11-2 | . | TGTGACAGCAGCCCCGACATTTCCTACGGGCAGTACTTC | CDSSPDISYGQYF
few | TRBJ2-2 | TRBV4-2 | TRBD1 | TGTGCCAGCAGCCGAACCGGGACAGGGGACACCGGGGAGCTGTTTTTT | CASSRTGTGDTGELFF